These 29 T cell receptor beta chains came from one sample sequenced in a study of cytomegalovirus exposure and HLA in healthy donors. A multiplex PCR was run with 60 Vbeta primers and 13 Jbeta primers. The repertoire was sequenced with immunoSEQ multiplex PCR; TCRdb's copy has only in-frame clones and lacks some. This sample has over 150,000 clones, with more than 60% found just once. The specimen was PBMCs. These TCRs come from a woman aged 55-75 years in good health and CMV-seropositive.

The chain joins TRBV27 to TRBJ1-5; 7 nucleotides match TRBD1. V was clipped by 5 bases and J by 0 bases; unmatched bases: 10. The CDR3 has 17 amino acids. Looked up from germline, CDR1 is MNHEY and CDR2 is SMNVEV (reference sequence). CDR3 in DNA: TGTGCCAGCAGTGCCACCCTACAGGGGTTTAGCAATCAGCCCCAGCATTTT. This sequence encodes CASSATLQGFSNQPQHF.

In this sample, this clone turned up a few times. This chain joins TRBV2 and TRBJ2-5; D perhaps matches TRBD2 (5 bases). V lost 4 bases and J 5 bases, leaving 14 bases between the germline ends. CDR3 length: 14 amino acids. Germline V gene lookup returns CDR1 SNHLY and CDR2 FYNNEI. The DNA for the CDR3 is TGTGCCAGCAGTGTGGGTTGGACGGGGGAGACCCAGTACTTC. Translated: CASSVGWTGETQYF.

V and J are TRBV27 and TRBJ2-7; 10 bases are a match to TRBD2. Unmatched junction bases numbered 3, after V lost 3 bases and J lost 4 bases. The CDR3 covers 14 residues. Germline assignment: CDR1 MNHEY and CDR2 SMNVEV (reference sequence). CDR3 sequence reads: CASSLGTSAYEQYF. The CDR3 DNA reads TGTGCCAGCAGTTTGGGGACTAGCGCTTACGAGCAGTACTTC.

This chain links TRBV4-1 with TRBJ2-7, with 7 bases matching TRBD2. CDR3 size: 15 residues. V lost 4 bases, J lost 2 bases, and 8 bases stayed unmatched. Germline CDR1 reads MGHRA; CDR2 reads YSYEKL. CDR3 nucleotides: TGCGCCAGCAGCCTAACCAGCGGGGAAACCTACGAGCAGTACTTC. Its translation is CASSLTSGETYEQYF.

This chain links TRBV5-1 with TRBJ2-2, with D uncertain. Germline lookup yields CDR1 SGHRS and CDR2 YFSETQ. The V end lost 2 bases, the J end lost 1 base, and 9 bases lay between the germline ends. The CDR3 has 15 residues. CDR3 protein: CASSLDFLNTGELFF. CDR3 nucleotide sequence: TGCGCCAGCAGCTTAGACTTCTTGAACACCGGGGAGCTGTTTTTT.

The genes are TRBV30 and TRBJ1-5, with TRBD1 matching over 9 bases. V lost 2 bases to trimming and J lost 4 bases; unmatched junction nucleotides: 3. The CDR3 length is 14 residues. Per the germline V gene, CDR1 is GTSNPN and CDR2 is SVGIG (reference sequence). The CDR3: CAWSSGQGNQPQHF. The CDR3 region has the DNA TGTGCCTGGAGTAGTGGACAGGGGAATCAGCCCCAGCATTTT. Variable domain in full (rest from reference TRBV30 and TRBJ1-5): SQTIHQWPATLVQPVGSPLSLECTVEGTSNPNLYWYRQAAGRGLQLLFYSVGIGQISSEVPQNLSASRPQDRQFILSSKKLLLSDSGFYLCAWSSGQGNQPQHFGDGTRLSIL.

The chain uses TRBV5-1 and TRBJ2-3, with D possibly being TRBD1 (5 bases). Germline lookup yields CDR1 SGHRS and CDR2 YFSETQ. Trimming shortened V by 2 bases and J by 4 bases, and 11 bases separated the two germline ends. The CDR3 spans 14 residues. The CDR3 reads CASSFRQGADTQYF. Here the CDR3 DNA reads TGCGCCAGCAGCTTTAGGCAGGGCGCAGATACGCAGTATTTT.

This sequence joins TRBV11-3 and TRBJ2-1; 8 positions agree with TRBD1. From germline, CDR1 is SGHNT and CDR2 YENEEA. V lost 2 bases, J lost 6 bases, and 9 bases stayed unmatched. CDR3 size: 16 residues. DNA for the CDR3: TGTGCCAGCAGCTTAACCGCAGGGGGCGGATTCAATGAGCAGTTCTTC. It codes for CASSLTAGGGFNEQFF.

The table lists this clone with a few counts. The CDR3 spells CAWRGKPGQGARGYTF. The CDR3 DNA is TGTGCCTGGAGGGGGAAACCGGGACAGGGGGCGCGGGGCTACACCTTC. The chain links TRBV30 to TRBJ1-2, with 12 bases fitting TRBD1. The J segment lost 8 bases and the V segment lost 3 bases, leaving 13 bases of the junction unmatched. The CDR3 is 16 amino acids. From germline, CDR1 is GTSNPN and CDR2 SVGIG (reference sequence).

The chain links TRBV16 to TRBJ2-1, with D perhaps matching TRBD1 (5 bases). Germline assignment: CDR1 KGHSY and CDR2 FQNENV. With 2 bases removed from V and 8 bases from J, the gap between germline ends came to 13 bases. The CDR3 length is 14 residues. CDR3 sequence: CASSQPPPGHEQFF. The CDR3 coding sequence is TGTGCCAGCAGCCAACCCCCCCCAGGGCATGAGCAGTTCTTC.

CDR3 amino acids: CASITGAYNQPQHF. CDR3 bases: TGTGCCAGTATTACAGGGGCCTACAATCAGCCCCAGCATTTT. The gene calls are TRBV28 and TRBJ1-5; TRBD1 agrees at 7 bases. The CDR3 spans 14 residues. Germline values: CDR1 MDHEN, CDR2 SYDVKM. V trimming: 9 bases; J trimming: 3 bases; junction bases outside the gene matches: 8.

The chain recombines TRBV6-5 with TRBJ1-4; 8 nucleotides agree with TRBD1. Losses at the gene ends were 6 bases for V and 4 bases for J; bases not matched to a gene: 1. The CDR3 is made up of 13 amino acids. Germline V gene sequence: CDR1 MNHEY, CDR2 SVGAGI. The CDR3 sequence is CASRDRVNEKLFF. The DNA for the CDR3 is TGTGCCAGCAGGGACAGGGTTAATGAAAAACTGTTTTTT.

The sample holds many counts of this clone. The CDR3 DNA reads as TGCGCCAGCAGCCAAGAAGGGGACAGGGGGCCCCTTAACTATGGCTACACCTTC. This codes for CASSQEGDRGPLNYGYTF. This chain connects TRBV4-1 to TRBJ1-2; 12 bases map to TRBD1. The length of the CDR3 is 18 residues. V lost 0 bases to trimming and J lost 1 base; unmatched junction nucleotides: 6. The V gene's germline CDR1 is MGHRA and CDR2 YSYEKL.

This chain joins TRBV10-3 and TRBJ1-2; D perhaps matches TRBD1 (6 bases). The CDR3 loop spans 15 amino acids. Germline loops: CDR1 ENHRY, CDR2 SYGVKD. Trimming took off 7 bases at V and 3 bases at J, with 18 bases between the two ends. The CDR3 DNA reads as TGTGCCATCACCCAAGAGGTTGCAGGGGACTATGGCTACACCTTC. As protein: CAITQEVAGDYGYTF.

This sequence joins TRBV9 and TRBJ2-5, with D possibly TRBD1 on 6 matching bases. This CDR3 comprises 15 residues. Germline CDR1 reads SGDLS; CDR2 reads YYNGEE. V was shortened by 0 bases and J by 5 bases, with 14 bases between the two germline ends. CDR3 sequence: CASSVEGGRGETQYF. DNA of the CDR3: TGTGCCAGCAGCGTAGAAGGGGGAAGAGGGGAGACCCAGTACTTC. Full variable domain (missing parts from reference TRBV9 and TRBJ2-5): DSGVTQTPKHLITATGQRVTLRCSPRSGDLSVYWYQQSLDQGLQFLIQYYNGEERAKGNILERFSAQQFPDLHSELNLSSLELGDSALYFCASSVEGGRGETQYFGPGTRLLVL.

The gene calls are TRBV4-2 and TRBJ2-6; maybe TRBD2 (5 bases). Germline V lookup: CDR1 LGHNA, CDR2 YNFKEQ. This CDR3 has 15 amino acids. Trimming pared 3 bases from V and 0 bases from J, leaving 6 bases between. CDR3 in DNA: TGTGCCAGCAGCCAGGGGAGCTCTGGGGCCAACGTCCTGACTTTC. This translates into CASSQGSSGANVLTF.

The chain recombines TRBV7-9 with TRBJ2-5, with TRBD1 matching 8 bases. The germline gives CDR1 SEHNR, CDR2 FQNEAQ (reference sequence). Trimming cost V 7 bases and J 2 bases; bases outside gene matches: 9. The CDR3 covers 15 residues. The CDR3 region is CASTTGQGRQETQYF. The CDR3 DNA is TGTGCCAGCACCACAGGACAGGGCAGACAAGAGACCCAGTACTTC.

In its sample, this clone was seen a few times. The CDR3 is CASSLRTVSSYEQYF. The CDR3, as DNA: TGTGCCAGCAGTCTCCGGACAGTTAGCTCCTACGAGCAGTACTTC. This sequence joins TRBV28 and TRBJ2-7, with a possible D match to TRBD1 (6 bases). Per germline, CDR1 MDHEN and CDR2 SYDVKM. The CDR3 contains 15 residues. V was trimmed by 5 bases and J by 0 bases, leaving 14 bases between them.

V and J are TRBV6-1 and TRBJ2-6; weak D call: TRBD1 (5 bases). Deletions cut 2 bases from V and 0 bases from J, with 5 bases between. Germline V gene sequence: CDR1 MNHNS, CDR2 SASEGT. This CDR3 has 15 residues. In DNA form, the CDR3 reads TGTGCCAGCAGTGAACAGGGCTCTGGGGCCAACGTCCTGACTTTC. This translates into CASSEQGSGANVLTF.

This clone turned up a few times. The CDR3 spells CSVQGLAGGLGSYEQYF. The CDR3 DNA is TGCAGCGTTCAAGGACTAGCGGGAGGGCTCGGCTCCTACGAGCAGTACTTC. This chain joins TRBV29-1 and TRBJ2-7; TRBD2 agrees at 15 bases. Trimming at V came to 5 bases and at J to 0 bases, leaving 8 bases not matched to a gene. Germline V gene data show CDR1 as SQVTM and CDR2 as ANQGSEA. The CDR3 loop spans 17 amino acids.

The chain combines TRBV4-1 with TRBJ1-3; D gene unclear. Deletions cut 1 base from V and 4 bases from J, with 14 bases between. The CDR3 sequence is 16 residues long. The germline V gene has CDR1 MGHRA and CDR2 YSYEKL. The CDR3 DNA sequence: TGCGCCAGCAGCCAAGCGGCGGCGGGAACGGGAAACACCATATATTTT. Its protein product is CASSQAAAGTGNTIYF.

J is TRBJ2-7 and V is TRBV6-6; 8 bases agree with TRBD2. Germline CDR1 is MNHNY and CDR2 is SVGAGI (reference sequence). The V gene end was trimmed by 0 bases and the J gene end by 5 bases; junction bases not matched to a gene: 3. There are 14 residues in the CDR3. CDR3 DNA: TGTGCCAGCAGTTACTCAGCGGGAGAAAACGAGCAGTACTTC. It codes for CASSYSAGENEQYF.

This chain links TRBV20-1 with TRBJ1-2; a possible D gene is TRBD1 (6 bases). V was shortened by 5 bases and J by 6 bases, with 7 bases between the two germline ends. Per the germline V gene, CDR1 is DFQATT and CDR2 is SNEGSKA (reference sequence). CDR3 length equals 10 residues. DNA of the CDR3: TGCAGTGCTTACAGGGATGGCTACACCTTC. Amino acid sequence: CSAYRDGYTF.

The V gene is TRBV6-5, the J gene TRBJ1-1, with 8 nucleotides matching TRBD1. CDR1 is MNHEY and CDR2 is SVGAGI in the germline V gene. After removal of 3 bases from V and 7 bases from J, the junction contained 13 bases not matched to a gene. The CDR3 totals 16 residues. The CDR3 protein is CASSYRSGGAGCEAFF. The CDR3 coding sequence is TGTGCCAGCAGTTATCGGTCAGGGGGCGCAGGGTGTGAAGCTTTCTTT.

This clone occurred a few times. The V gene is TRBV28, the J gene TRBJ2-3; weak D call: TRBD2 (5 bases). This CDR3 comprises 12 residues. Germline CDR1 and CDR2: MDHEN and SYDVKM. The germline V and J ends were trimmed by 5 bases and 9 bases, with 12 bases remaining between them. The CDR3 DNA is TGTGCCAGCAGTCCAAGGACTCAGACGCAGTATTTT. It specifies CASSPRTQTQYF.

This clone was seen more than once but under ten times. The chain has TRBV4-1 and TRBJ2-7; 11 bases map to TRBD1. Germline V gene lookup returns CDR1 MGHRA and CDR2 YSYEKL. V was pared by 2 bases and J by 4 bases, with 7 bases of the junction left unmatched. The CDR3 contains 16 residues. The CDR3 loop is CASSQHPGTGGYEQYF. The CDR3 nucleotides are TGCGCCAGCAGCCAACACCCCGGGACAGGGGGGTACGAGCAGTACTTC.

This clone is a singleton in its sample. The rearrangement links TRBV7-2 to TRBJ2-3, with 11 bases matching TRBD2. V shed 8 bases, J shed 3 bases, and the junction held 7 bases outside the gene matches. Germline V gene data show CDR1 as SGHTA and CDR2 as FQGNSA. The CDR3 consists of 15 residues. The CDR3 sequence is CASGPSGRPTDTQYF. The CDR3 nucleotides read TGTGCCAGCGGCCCTAGCGGGAGGCCAACAGATACGCAGTATTTT.

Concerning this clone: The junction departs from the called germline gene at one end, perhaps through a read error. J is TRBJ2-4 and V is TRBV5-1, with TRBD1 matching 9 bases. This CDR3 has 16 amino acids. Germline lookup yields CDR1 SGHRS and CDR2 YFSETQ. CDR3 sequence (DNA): TGCGCCAGCAGTATCCCGACAGGGGGAGACAAAAACAGTCAGTACTTC. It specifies CASSIPTGGDKNSQYF.

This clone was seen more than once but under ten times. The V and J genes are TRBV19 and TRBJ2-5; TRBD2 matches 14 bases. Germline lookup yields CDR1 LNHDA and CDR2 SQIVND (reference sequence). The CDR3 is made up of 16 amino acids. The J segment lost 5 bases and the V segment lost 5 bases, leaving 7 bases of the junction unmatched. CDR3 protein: CASSPGGLAGVETQYF. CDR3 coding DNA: TGTGCCAGTAGTCCTGGGGGACTAGCGGGAGTGGAGACCCAGTACTTC.